This TCR beta chain was obtained from a study of blood T cells in healthy people across ages. Combining a sample-barcoded 5' primer with a J-beta primer mix, a second PCR ran for about 7 to 11 cycles. All cDNA molecules were each tagged by a template-switch adaptor with 12 random nucleotides. One entry per CDR3 protein, called by TCRdb with MiXCR from the 5' RACE reads. Among hundreds of thousands of distinct CDR3 sequences listed, approximately 53% were seen once. The CDR3 consists of 13 residues. Germline V gene data show CDR1 as SGHAT and CDR2 as FQNNGV. The V gene lost 4 bases and the J gene lost 6 bases, with 13 bases spanning the gap.

The sequencing sample was made of blood. The genes are TRBV11-2 and TRBJ2-7, with D uncertain. The TCR sequence derives from a man in his forties in good health. The CDR3 DNA reads TGTGCCAGCAGCTCTACCTTTCTGGGCGAGCAGTACTTC. It translates to CASSSTFLGEQYF.